The clone carrying this T cell receptor (beta chain) was recorded at least ten times. Its antigen remains unidentified. This CDR3 region has 12 residues. Per the germline V gene, CDR1 is SGHVS and CDR2 is FQNEAQ. V shed 5 bases and J shed 0 bases, with 5 bases lying between them. The sample is drawn from a study of T cell repertoires in cytomegalovirus infection. Study-wide background: Shared public TCR beta signatures pointed to both CMV infection and a matching HLA type. Study-wide results and limits: Summed public TCR beta family frequency identified CMV carriers bearing the relevant HLA. Within the response measured ex vivo, HLA-C-restricted CMV-specific TCR beta clonotypes were dominant.

TCRdb itself ran the reads through MiXCR, one entry per CDR3 protein. Here the sample spans more than 200,000 distinct CDR3 sequences, roughly 9.1% being singletons. Sequencing was performed on PBMCs. This sequence was found in a human donor in good health (CMV status not recorded). Some clones in this sample may be carry-over from other donors' samples. The chain has TRBV7-8 and TRBJ2-7; unclear D gene. As DNA, the CDR3 is TGTGCCAGCAGCAGGAACTCCTACGAGCAGTACTTC. Amino acids: CASSRNSYEQYF. Drawing the rest from reference TRBV7-8 and TRBJ2-7, the complete variable domain is GAGVSQSPRYKVAKRGQDVALRCDPISGHVSLFWYQQALGQGPEFLTYFQNEAQLDKSGLPSDRFFAERPEGSVSTLKIQRTQQEDSAVYLCASSRNSYEQYFGPGTRLTVT.